What follows are 11 T cell receptor beta chains derived from one specimen sequenced in a study of T cells in Graves' hyperthyroidism and ophthalmopathy. Amplified TCR beta CDR3 regions came from RNA transcripts. When the TCR CDR3 underwent first-round RT-PCR, the HTBI primer set was used. TCRdb processed the multiplex PCR reads anew with MiXCR; each CDR3 protein has one entry. The sample includes a few hundred thousand distinct CDR3 sequences, approximately 25% of them seen just once. The sequenced sample was blood. All receptors come from a middle-aged man with Graves' hyperthyroidism.

The rearrangement links TRBV7-8 to TRBJ2-1; D unresolved. Trimming shortened V by 0 bases and J by 5 bases, and 8 bases separated the two germline ends. The CDR3 extends over 14 amino acids. Germline V lookup: CDR1 SGHVS, CDR2 FQNEAQ. CDR3 protein: CASSLAGYNNEQFF. The CDR3 DNA is TGTGCCAGCAGCTTAGCAGGGTACAACAATGAGCAGTTCTTC.

Many counts were recorded for this clonotype. The chain combines TRBV18 with TRBJ2-7; no clear D gene. The CDR3 covers 12 residues. Germline loops: CDR1 KGHSH, CDR2 LQKENI. V lost 8 bases and J 4 bases, leaving 12 bases between the germline ends. DNA of the CDR3: TGTGCCAGCAGCCCCGCCACTTACGAGCAGTACTTC. Translating it yields CASSPATYEQYF. The whole variable domain, filled in from reference TRBV18 and TRBJ2-7, reads NAGVMQNPRHLVRRRGQEARLRCSPMKGHSHVYWYRQLPEEGLKFMVYLQKENIIDESGMPKERFSAEFPKEGPSILRIQQVVRGDSAAYFCASSPATYEQYFGPGTRLTVT.

V gene TRBV19 combines with J gene TRBJ1-1, with no clear D. The V end was cut by 2 bases, the J end by 4 bases, with 11 bases between. The CDR3 has 14 residues. CDR1 and CDR2 (germline): LNHDA, SQIVND (reference sequence). The CDR3 coding sequence is TGTGCCAGTAGTATACAGAGGATGGGCACTGAAGCTTTCTTT. Its protein product is CASSIQRMGTEAFF.

This clonotype was found once. The CDR3 region is CASSPPGTPYNEQFF. The CDR3 DNA reads TGCGCCAGCAGCCCCCCAGGGACCCCCTACAATGAGCAGTTCTTC. The V gene is TRBV4-1, the J gene TRBJ2-1; D may correspond to TRBD1 or TRBD2 (5 bases each). Trimming removed 4 bases at V and 2 bases at J, with 12 bases between. Germline values: CDR1 MGHRA, CDR2 YSYEKL. This CDR3 spans 15 amino acids.

The rearrangement joins TRBV12-3 or TRBV12-4 to TRBJ1-1; D remains unclear. The CDR3 contains 14 residues. V dropped 7 bases and J dropped 1 base, with 13 bases sitting between them. CDR3 nucleotides: TGTGCCAGCACCCTTAGGAATGCGAACACTGAAGCTTTCTTT. Its translation: CASTLRNANTEAFF.

This sequence joins TRBV5-1 and TRBJ1-1; a weak D match, TRBD1 (5 bases). The V and J ends lost 0 bases and 7 bases respectively, with 7 bases between them. This CDR3 comprises 12 residues. Germline V CDR1 and CDR2: SGHRS, YFSETQ. CDR3 sequence (DNA): TGCGCCAGCAGCTTGGAGGGGCTTGAAGCTTTCTTT. Its protein product is CASSLEGLEAFF.

CDR3: CATSGTATKEYF. The CDR3 nucleotides are TGTGCCACAAGTGGGACAGCTACCAAGGAGTACTTC. The V gene is TRBV6-1, the J gene TRBJ2-7; 7 nucleotides match TRBD1. CDR1 MNHNS and CDR2 SASEGT come from the germline V gene. This CDR3 is built from 12 residues. The J segment lost 11 bases and the V segment lost 10 bases, leaving 14 bases of the junction unmatched.

This clonotype was counted many times. The chain is built from TRBV7-9 and TRBJ2-7; TRBD2 matches at 13 bases. CDR1 is SEHNR and CDR2 is FQNEAQ in the germline V gene (reference sequence). The length of the CDR3 is 16 residues. V trimming: 1 base; J trimming: 3 bases; junction bases outside the gene matches: 3. CDR3 loop: CASSLVTSGRDYEQYF. In DNA form, the CDR3 reads TGTGCCAGCAGCTTAGTTACTAGCGGGAGGGACTACGAGCAGTACTTC.

This clonotype was seen a handful of times. The rearrangement uses TRBV2 and TRBJ2-5, with TRBD2 as a possible D gene (6 bases). The CDR3 is made up of 12 amino acids. The V end lost 3 bases, the J end lost 7 bases, and 9 bases lay between the germline ends. Per germline, CDR1 SNHLY and CDR2 FYNNEI. For the CDR3, the DNA is TGTGCCAGCAGTGATATGGGAGGGACCCAGTACTTC. Translated, it gives CASSDMGGTQYF.

The table lists this clonotype with many counts. The V call is TRBV27, the J call TRBJ2-4; 10 bases map to TRBD1. This CDR3 contains 14 residues. Germline V gene sequence: CDR1 MNHEY, CDR2 SMNVEV (reference sequence). The V segment lost 5 bases and the J segment 7 bases; nucleotides outside the gene matches: 5. For the CDR3, the DNA is TGTGCCAGCAGTGCGCGACAGGGGGCGAACATTCAGTACTTC. It codes for CASSARQGANIQYF.

This chain connects TRBV7-6 to TRBJ2-7, with 9 bases that match TRBD2. There are 15 residues in the CDR3. Per the germline V gene, CDR1 is SGHVS and CDR2 is FNYEAQ. With 5 bases clipped from V and 0 bases from J, the junction kept 5 bases outside the gene matches. CDR3 amino acids: CASSHGTSSSYEQYF. In DNA, the CDR3 is TGTGCCAGCAGCCACGGGACTAGCAGCTCCTACGAGCAGTACTTC.